This entry lists 32 T cell receptor beta chains sequenced from one sample in a study of beta chain features in type 1 diabetes. The isolated RNA, all of it, was reverse transcribed, so expressed TCRB transcripts were what got sequenced. This table comes from immunoSEQ multiplex PCR, and its TCRdb copy is limited to in-frame clones, with some not included. The sample lists around 250,000 clones; about 13% were seen once. These receptors are not linked to any known antigen. Findings of the study overall: Moderately but significantly shorter TCRB CDR3s were found in Type 1 diabetes patients in all four CD4+ subsets.

Material for sequencing was naive CD4+ T cells from blood. These receptors came from a man aged 25-45 years with type 1 diabetes.

This clone has more than one count but fewer than ten. This chain connects TRBV6-5 to TRBJ2-1, with D hard to call. CDR3 size: 14 residues. V shed 6 bases and J shed 0 bases, with 9 bases lying between them. The germline V gene has CDR1 MNHEY and CDR2 SVGAGI. The CDR3 loop is CASREWRSYNEQFF. As DNA, the CDR3 is TGTGCCAGCAGGGAGTGGCGCTCCTACAATGAGCAGTTCTTC.

This rearrangement joins TRBV28 to TRBJ2-7; 7 positions match TRBD1. J gave up 5 bases and V 3 bases, and 10 bases lay outside the gene matches. The CDR3 covers 15 residues. From germline, CDR1 is MDHEN and CDR2 SYDVKM. The CDR3 reads CASSLTGTGYHEQYF. DNA of the CDR3: TGTGCCAGCAGTTTGACAGGGACGGGTTACCACGAGCAGTACTTC.

The V gene is TRBV5-1, the J gene TRBJ2-3; 12 nucleotides match TRBD2. V lost 4 bases to trimming and J lost 4 bases; unmatched junction nucleotides: 10. This CDR3 comprises 17 residues. CDR1 and CDR2 from the germline V gene are SGHRS and YFSETQ. Here the CDR3 reads CASSQRLAGDRADTQYF. The CDR3 DNA sequence: TGCGCCAGCAGCCAACGACTAGCGGGGGATCGGGCAGATACGCAGTATTTT.

The V and J genes are TRBV4-2 and TRBJ2-7; no definite D call. CDR1 and CDR2 (germline): LGHNA, YNFKEQ. V lost 0 bases, J lost 2 bases, and 5 bases lay in between. CDR3 size: 13 residues. CDR3 in DNA: TGTGCCAGCAGCCAAGACAGGCCCTACGAGCAGTACTTC. Its protein product is CASSQDRPYEQYF.

The chain employs TRBV5-1 and TRBJ2-5; 11 nucleotides match TRBD1. This CDR3 contains 15 residues. Trimming at V came to 3 bases and at J to 5 bases, leaving 6 bases not matched to a gene. Per germline, CDR1 SGHRS and CDR2 YFSETQ. The CDR3 spells CASSYSGTGGETQYF. The CDR3 nucleotides read TGCGCCAGCAGCTATTCCGGGACAGGGGGGGAGACCCAGTACTTC.

Only a few counts were recorded for this clone. The chain couples TRBV4-1 to TRBJ1-1; 8 nucleotides align to TRBD1. The CDR3 loop spans 15 amino acids. CDR1 and CDR2 (germline): MGHRA, YSYEKL. The junction had 5 bases not matched to a gene; V was cut back by 0 bases and J by 5 bases. The CDR3 loop is CASSQDGQGKTEAFF. DNA for the CDR3: TGCGCCAGCAGCCAAGACGGACAGGGCAAGACTGAAGCTTTCTTT.

This sequence joins TRBV5-6 and TRBJ2-1, with 11 bases matching TRBD2. The CDR3 has 15 residues. The V gene's germline CDR1 is SGHDT and CDR2 YYEEEE. J gave up 8 bases and V 4 bases, and 8 bases lay outside the gene matches. The CDR3 is CASSTGLAVGYEQFF. For the CDR3, the DNA is TGTGCCAGCAGCACGGGACTAGCGGTAGGCTATGAGCAGTTCTTC.

This clone was seen a few times. Additional DNA sequences in this sample encode the identical CDR3. The chain has TRBV9 and TRBJ2-3; 14 bases are a match to TRBD2. Germline V gene data show CDR1 as SGDLS and CDR2 as YYNGEE. Unmatched junction bases numbered 1, after V lost 0 bases and J lost 4 bases. The CDR3 spans 16 residues. In nucleotides, the CDR3 is TGTGCCAGCAGCGTAGGGGGACTAGCGGGAGCAGATACGCAGTATTTT. Residues: CASSVGGLAGADTQYF.

In this sample, this clone turned up a few times. One junction end does not reproduce the germline sequence, and a read error may be involved. The chain links TRBV7-7 to TRBJ1-1, with D tentatively TRBD1 (6 bases). The length of the CDR3 is 13 residues. Germline V lookup: CDR1 SSHAT, CDR2 FNYEAQ (reference sequence). CDR3 in amino acids: CASSLAQGLEAFF. In nucleotides, the CDR3 is TGTGCTAGCAGCTTAGCCCAGGGGCTTGAAGCTTTCTTT.

This clone has only a few counts. V usage is TRBV9 and J usage is TRBJ2-1, with 8 bases matching TRBD2. V was clipped by 3 bases and J by 3 bases; unmatched bases: 5. Germline V gene lookup returns CDR1 SGDLS and CDR2 YYNGEE. The CDR3 runs to 15 residues. This chain's CDR3 is CASSGKAGDYNEQFF. In DNA, the CDR3 is TGTGCCAGCAGCGGTAAAGCGGGGGACTACAATGAGCAGTTCTTC.

This sequence joins TRBV4-3 and TRBJ2-1, with 12 bases fitting TRBD2. V dropped 1 base and J dropped 10; count of bases not matched to a gene: 8. Germline V gene sequence: CDR1 LGHNA, CDR2 YSLEER. This CDR3 is 16 amino acids long. The CDR3 sequence: CASSQGTSGKRVEQFF. The CDR3 nucleotides read TGCGCCAGCAGCCAAGGGACTAGCGGGAAGCGGGTCGAGCAGTTCTTC.

This clone was observed a handful of times. The V and J genes are TRBV30 and TRBJ2-1, with a possible D match to TRBD2 (7 bases). CDR3 length equals 15 residues. The germline V gene has CDR1 GTSNPN and CDR2 SVGIG (reference sequence). V lost 3 bases, J lost 7 bases, and 19 bases lay in between. In DNA form, the CDR3 reads TGTGCCTGGAGAGGGGGGGTAATGGGTCGAAATGAGCAGTTCTTC. Protein product: CAWRGGVMGRNEQFF.

V is TRBV7-9 and J is TRBJ2-1; 15 positions agree with TRBD2. The CDR3 loop spans 16 amino acids. The germline CDR1 and CDR2 sequences are SEHNR and FQNEAQ (reference sequence). J lost 6 bases, V lost 6 bases, and 6 bases had no gene match. The CDR3 coding sequence is TGTGCCAGCAGTCTAGGGACTAGCGGGAGGATCAATGAGCAGTTCTTC. Protein product: CASSLGTSGRINEQFF.

V gene TRBV2 combines with J gene TRBJ2-5, with D possibly matching TRBD2 (6 bases). The CDR3 loop spans 11 amino acids. Germline CDR1 is SNHLY and CDR2 is FYNNEI. V was cut by 3 bases and J by 8 bases, with 7 bases left in between. The CDR3 protein is CASSDGGTQYF. As DNA, the CDR3 is TGTGCCAGCAGTGACGGGGGAACCCAGTACTTC. The whole variable domain, filled in from reference TRBV2 and TRBJ2-5, reads EPEVTQTPSHQVTQMGQEVILRCVPISNHLYFYWYRQILGQKVEFLVSFYNNEISEKSEIFDDQFSVERPDGSNFTLKIRSTKLEDSAMYFCASSDGGTQYFGPGTRLLVL.

This clone turned up a few times. The rearrangement joins TRBV4-2 to TRBJ2-2, with TRBD1 identical over 7 bases. The CDR3 runs 15 residues. The germline V gene encodes CDR1 LGHNA and CDR2 YNFKEQ. V was pared by 4 bases and J by 6 bases, with 8 bases of the junction left unmatched. CDR3 amino acids: CASSLPTGKPGELFF. For the CDR3, the DNA is TGTGCCAGCAGCCTACCGACAGGGAAGCCCGGGGAGCTGTTTTTT.

The table lists this clone with a few counts. The V call is TRBV7-2, the J call TRBJ2-3; TRBD2 might be the D (5 bases). Trimming removed 4 bases from V and 7 bases from J, with 9 bases in between. Looked up from germline, CDR1 is SGHTA and CDR2 is FQGNSA. CDR3 size: 12 residues. This CDR3 is CASSSPGNTQYF. CDR3 nucleotides: TGTGCCAGCAGCTCACCGGGAAATACGCAGTATTTT.

The chain couples TRBV19 to TRBJ1-1; TRBD1 matches at 10 bases. J was trimmed by 0 bases and V by 7 bases; bases with no gene match: 5. CDR1 is LNHDA and CDR2 is SQIVND in the germline V gene (reference sequence). This CDR3 comprises 15 residues. This CDR3 is CASIGTGVMNTEAFF. As DNA, the CDR3 is TGTGCCAGTATCGGGACAGGGGTGATGAACACTGAAGCTTTCTTT. Full variable domain (remainder filled in from reference TRBV19 and TRBJ1-1): DGGITQSPKYLFRKEGQNVTLSCEQNLNHDAMYWYRQDPGQGLRLIYYSQIVNDFQKGDIAEGYSVSREKKESFPLTVTSAQKNPTAFYLCASIGTGVMNTEAFFGQGTRLTVV.

This clone was seen only a few times. J is TRBJ1-1 and V is TRBV7-2, with 10 nucleotides matching TRBD1. The ends lost 4 bases at V and 6 bases at J; junction bases unmatched: 5. Germline V gene data show CDR1 as SGHTA and CDR2 as FQGNSA. The CDR3 sequence is 14 residues long. CDR3 protein: CASSWRTGGAEAFF. DNA of the CDR3: TGTGCCAGCAGCTGGAGGACAGGGGGGGCTGAAGCTTTCTTT.

The V gene is TRBV30, the J gene TRBJ1-1; 7 positions agree with TRBD1. This CDR3 comprises 14 residues. V shed 0 bases and J 4 bases; nucleotides not matched to a gene: 5. Germline CDR1 GTSNPN, CDR2 SVGIG (reference sequence). The CDR3 nucleotides are TGTGCCTGGAGTGTATATCCAGGGGGCACTGAAGCTTTCTTT. Protein sequence: CAWSVYPGGTEAFF.

The chain links TRBV27 to TRBJ2-7; no definite D call. Germline V gene lookup returns CDR1 MNHEY and CDR2 SMNVEV (reference sequence). The CDR3 is made up of 11 amino acids. The ends were cut back, 3 bases at V and 6 bases at J, with 6 bases in the middle. The CDR3 bases are TGTGCCAGCAGTTTCGGTGGCGAGCAGTACTTC. Protein sequence: CASSFGGEQYF.

The chain carries TRBV14 and TRBJ2-1; TRBD2 aligns across 11 bases. Germline CDR1 SGHDN, CDR2 FVKESK. V was clipped by 6 bases and J by 5 bases; unmatched bases: 6. The CDR3 consists of 15 residues. The CDR3 is CASRLAGGPDNEQFF. The CDR3 DNA reads as TGTGCCAGCAGGTTAGCGGGAGGGCCTGACAATGAGCAGTTCTTC.

The V call is TRBV5-1, the J call TRBJ2-7; the match to TRBD2 covers 11 bases. V lost 3 bases, J lost 7 bases, and 9 bases stayed unmatched. CDR3 size: 15 residues. Germline CDR1 reads SGHRS; CDR2 reads YFSETQ. CDR3 in DNA: TGCGCCAGCAGCTATTCACTAGCGGGAGTGGTGGAGCAGTACTTC. Its protein is CASSYSLAGVVEQYF.

This clone was seen only a few times. J is TRBJ2-3 and V is TRBV27; 7 nucleotides line up with TRBD2. V lost 5 bases to trimming and J lost 2 bases; unmatched junction nucleotides: 13. The CDR3 has 17 residues. In germline, CDR1 is MNHEY, CDR2 SMNVEV (reference sequence). CDR3 amino acids: CASSLGLVWGPTDTQYF. CDR3 bases: TGTGCCAGCAGTCTTGGACTAGTCTGGGGTCCCACAGATACGCAGTATTTT.

The chain employs TRBV5-1 and TRBJ1-4; D is ambiguous. The CDR3 length is 13 residues. The germline V and J ends were trimmed by 0 bases and 8 bases, with 8 bases remaining between them. CDR1 and CDR2 from the germline V gene are SGHRS and YFSETQ. This chain's CDR3 is CASSLGAREKLFF. The DNA for the CDR3 is TGCGCCAGCAGCTTGGGTGCGCGAGAAAAACTGTTTTTT. Together with reference TRBV5-1 and TRBJ1-4, the CDR3 gives the full variable domain: KAGVTQTPRYLIKTRGQQVTLSCSPISGHRSVSWYQQTPGQGLQFLFEYFSETQRNKGNFPGRFSGRQFSNSRSEMNVSTLELGDSALYLCASSLGAREKLFFGSGTQLSVL.

The V and J genes are TRBV5-4 and TRBJ2-1; D remains ambiguous. The germline V gene encodes CDR1 SGHNT and CDR2 YYREEE (reference sequence). V lost 4 bases and J lost 5, with 16 bases in between. The CDR3 extends over 15 amino acids. The CDR3 DNA sequence: TGTGCCAGCAGCCCGAACCTCTGGAGCCACAATGAGCAGTTCTTC. Amino acid sequence: CASSPNLWSHNEQFF.

The chain uses TRBV6-5 and TRBJ2-1; 8 bases are a match to TRBD1. CDR3 length: 14 amino acids. Germline CDR1 reads MNHEY; CDR2 reads SVGAGI. The V segment lost 4 bases and the J segment 9 bases; nucleotides outside the gene matches: 8. The CDR3 nucleotides read TGTGCCAGCAGTTTGAGGACAGGGATTAGTGAGCAGTTCTTC. This encodes CASSLRTGISEQFF.

This clone appeared a few times. This same CDR3 is encoded by further DNA sequences in the sample. The chain links TRBV28 to TRBJ1-2; TRBD1 matches 10 bases. Trimming removed 5 bases from V and 2 bases from J; junction bases left unmatched: 2. Looked up from germline, CDR1 is MDHEN and CDR2 is SYDVKM. CDR3 length equals 14 residues. Written as DNA, the CDR3 is TGTGCCAGCAGTCTGGGACAGGGGAACTATGGCTACACCTTC. Its translation is CASSLGQGNYGYTF.

This clone has just a few counts. The CDR3 protein is CAWSALQSVNTEAFF. In DNA form, the CDR3 reads TGTGCCTGGAGTGCACTTCAATCCGTAAACACTGAAGCTTTCTTT. The rearrangement uses TRBV30 and TRBJ1-1; D remains unclear. V lost 1 base and J 2 bases, leaving 14 bases between the germline ends. CDR1 GTSNPN and CDR2 SVGIG come from the germline V gene (reference sequence). The CDR3 sequence is 15 residues long.

The chain has TRBV7-2 and TRBJ2-1; 7 bases are shared with TRBD2. J was trimmed by 7 bases and V by 3 bases; bases with no gene match: 12. From germline, CDR1 is SGHTA and CDR2 FQGNSA. The length of the CDR3 is 16 residues. CDR3 protein: CASSLAPGRAFNEQFF. The CDR3 DNA reads TGTGCCAGCAGCTTGGCTCCAGGGAGGGCCTTTAATGAGCAGTTCTTC.

The rearrangement joins TRBV27 to TRBJ1-1; TRBD1 matches at 9 bases. CDR3 size: 17 residues. Unmatched junction bases numbered 10, after V lost 2 bases and J lost 3 bases. CDR1 MNHEY and CDR2 SMNVEV come from the germline V gene (reference sequence). The chain's CDR3 is CASSLVPPTGGDTEAFF. In nucleotides, the CDR3 is TGTGCCAGCAGTTTAGTCCCCCCGACAGGGGGGGACACTGAAGCTTTCTTT.

This clone was seen only a few times. The chain uses TRBV28 and TRBJ1-2; 7 nucleotides align to TRBD1. CDR3 length: 15 amino acids. With V trimmed by 7 bases and J by 7 bases, 15 bases remained unmatched. From germline, CDR1 is MDHEN and CDR2 SYDVKM. The CDR3 region is CASTTGTGRYFGYTF. CDR3 in DNA: TGTGCCAGCACGACAGGGACGGGGAGATATTTTGGCTACACCTTC.

This clone was found a few times. The chain links TRBV28 to TRBJ2-3; tentatively, D is TRBD2 (5 bases). The germline V and J ends were trimmed by 8 bases and 5 bases, with 14 bases remaining between them. CDR1 and CDR2 from the germline V gene are MDHEN and SYDVKM. This CDR3 region has 13 residues. Written as DNA, the CDR3 is TGTGCCAGCGGACCGAGGGATGTAGATACGCAGTATTTT. Protein sequence: CASGPRDVDTQYF. The full variable domain, its missing parts supplied by reference TRBV28 and TRBJ2-3, is DVKVTQSSRYLVKRTGEKVFLECVQDMDHENMFWYRQDPGLGLRLIYFSYDVKMKEKGDIPEGYSVSREKKERFSLILESASTNQTSMYLCASGPRDVDTQYFGPGTRLTVL.